The present TCR beta chain was sequenced within a study of cytomegalovirus exposure and HLA in healthy donors. The germline gives CDR1 MDHEN, CDR2 SYDVKM. V was cut by 7 bases and J by 6 bases, with 16 bases left in between. The CDR3 extends over 14 amino acids. TCRdb's copy holds only in-frame clones and misses some; the assay was immunoSEQ multiplex PCR. The table has 200,000 to 300,000 clones, around 87% seen once. The sample holds one count of this clone. The source of this sequence is a woman in her twenties or thirties in good health and CMV-seropositive. The chain recombines TRBV28 with TRBJ1-5; D gene ambiguous. The sample taken for sequencing was PBMCs. CDR3 amino acids: CASNDPGVGQPQHF. CDR3 DNA: TGTGCCAGCAACGATCCCGGGGTTGGTCAGCCCCAGCATTTT.